This is a list of T cell receptor beta chains from one sample in a study of shared clonotypes between healthy human individuals. TCRdb's copy holds only in-frame clones and misses some; the assay was immunoSEQ multiplex PCR. The sample shows 2.3 million or so clones, 85% to 95% of them seen only once. Sequencing used naive CD4+ T cells from PBMCs. The origin of the receptors is a man younger than 30 in good health. Some clones in this sample may be carry-over from other donors' samples. The CDR3 runs from the conserved cysteine through the conserved F or W. The D gene is left open where the match is weak. Only part of the rows carry a size: once, few, many, or a class if the clone is expanded.

J gene: TRBJ2-5; V gene: TRBV5-1; clone size: .; D gene: .; CDR3 DNA: TGCGCCAGCAGCTTACAAGGGGGGGAAGAGACCCAGTACTTC; CDR3 protein: CASSLQGGEETQYF
J gene: TRBJ2-3; V gene: TRBV6-6; clone size: .; D gene: .; CDR3 DNA: TGTGCCAGCAACAGGGACCCCACAGATACGCAGTATTTT; CDR3 protein: CASNRDPTDTQYF
J gene: TRBJ1-5; V gene: TRBV19; clone size: few; D gene: .; CDR3 DNA: TGTGCCAGTAGTGCAGTTGGCAATCAGCCCCAGCATTTT; CDR3 protein: CASSAVGNQPQHF
J gene: TRBJ1-3; V gene: TRBV11-2; clone size: .; D gene: TRBD1; CDR3 DNA: TGTGCCAGCAGCCCAGACAGGGGTCGAAACACCATATATTTT; CDR3 protein: CASSPDRGRNTIYF
J gene: TRBJ1-1; V gene: TRBV27; clone size: .; D gene: TRBD1; CDR3 DNA: TGTGCCAGCAGTAGACCCGGGACAGAGAACACTGAAGCTTTCTTT; CDR3 protein: CASSRPGTENTEAFF
J gene: TRBJ2-7; V gene: TRBV11-3; clone size: once; D gene: TRBD2; CDR3 DNA: TGTGCCAGCAGCGAGCCAGGACTAGCGGGTGCCTACGAGCAGTACTTC; CDR3 protein: CASSEPGLAGAYEQYF
J gene: TRBJ2-2; V gene: TRBV5-8; clone size: .; D gene: TRBD2; CDR3 DNA: TGTGCCAGCAGCTGGACTAGCGGGGGTTACACCGGGGAGCTGTTTTTT; CDR3 protein: CASSWTSGGYTGELFF
J gene: TRBJ1-2; V gene: TRBV9; clone size: once; D gene: TRBD1; CDR3 DNA: TGTGCCAGCAGCACCCGGGACAGCGACTATGGCTACACCTTC; CDR3 protein: CASSTRDSDYGYTF
J gene: TRBJ1-4; V gene: TRBV28; clone size: .; D gene: .; CDR3 DNA: TGTGCCAGCAGGACTCTAGCGGCGTTAGACTCTTCCGGAGCAACTAATGAAAAACTGTTTTTT; CDR3 protein: CASRTLAALDSSGATNEKLFF
J gene: TRBJ2-2; V gene: TRBV11-3; clone size: .; D gene: .; CDR3 DNA: TGTGCCAGCAGCCCAACAGGGACCGGGGAGCTGTTTTTT; CDR3 protein: CASSPTGTGELFF
J gene: TRBJ2-1; V gene: TRBV27; clone size: once; D gene: TRBD2; CDR3 DNA: TGTGCCAGCAGTTTATCTCGGGGAGGGCCCTCCAATGAGCAGTTCTTC; CDR3 protein: CASSLSRGGPSNEQFF
J gene: TRBJ2-1; V gene: TRBV25-1; clone size: .; D gene: TRBD2; CDR3 DNA: TGTGCCAGCAGTAACTTACTAGCGGGAGCCTACAATGAGCAGTTCTTC; CDR3 protein: CASSNLLAGAYNEQFF
J gene: TRBJ1-1; V gene: TRBV30; clone size: .; D gene: .; CDR3 DNA: TGTGCCTGGAGTGTAAAGGGGGGGACCACTGAAGCTTTCTTT; CDR3 protein: CAWSVKGGTTEAFF
J gene: TRBJ2-1; V gene: TRBV6-1; clone size: .; D gene: TRBD2; CDR3 DNA: TGTGCCAGCAGCAGACTAGCGCGTGGCAATGAGCAGTTCTTC; CDR3 protein: CASSRLARGNEQFF
J gene: TRBJ1-3; V gene: TRBV5-6; clone size: .; D gene: .; CDR3 DNA: TGTGCCAGCAGCTTGGGACAGGCCCTCGCTGGAAACACCATATATTTT; CDR3 protein: CASSLGQALAGNTIYF
J gene: TRBJ1-4; V gene: TRBV29-1; clone size: .; D gene: .; CDR3 DNA: TGCAGCGTTGAGATGGGGGGTAATGAAAAACTGTTTTTT; CDR3 protein: CSVEMGGNEKLFF
J gene: TRBJ1-2; V gene: TRBV5-1; clone size: .; D gene: .; CDR3 DNA: TGCGCCAGCAGCCTGGCCTCAGGGGAAAATGGCTACACCTTC; CDR3 protein: CASSLASGENGYTF
J gene: TRBJ1-1; V gene: TRBV11-2; clone size: .; D gene: .; CDR3 DNA: TGTGCCAGCAGCTTATTAGGAAGGGTTGGGAACACTGAAGCTTTCTTT; CDR3 protein: CASSLLGRVGNTEAFF
J gene: TRBJ2-7; V gene: TRBV10-3; clone size: .; D gene: .; CDR3 DNA: TGTGCCATCAGTGAAGGGGGTAGGGCCTACGAGCAGTACTTC; CDR3 protein: CAISEGGRAYEQYF
J gene: TRBJ2-1; V gene: TRBV19; clone size: .; D gene: .; CDR3 DNA: TGTGCCAGTAGTCCCGGACGTCTGTACAATGAGCAGTTCTTC; CDR3 protein: CASSPGRLYNEQFF